The TCR beta chain under discussion was sequenced for a study of cytomegalovirus exposure and HLA in healthy donors. Study-level points and caveats: Most CMV-associated TCR beta chains appeared HLA-restricted in a later analysis.

Use of 60 Vbeta and 13 Jbeta primers characterized the PCR. The method was immunoSEQ multiplex PCR; TCRdb's version includes in-frame clones alone and lacks a portion of them. The data hold under 250,000 clones, with around four fifths observed a single time. With respect to this clone: Its specificity is unknown.

The receptor comes from a man aged 45-65 years in good health and CMV-seronegative. The source material was PBMCs.

This CDR3 is CASSPDRGANTEAFF. The CDR3 DNA sequence: TGTGCCAGCAGCCCGGACAGGGGGGCGAACACTGAAGCTTTCTTT. The chain uses TRBV5-6 and TRBJ1-1; 10 bases are a match to TRBD1. The CDR3 consists of 15 residues. The ends lost 4 bases at V and 1 base at J; junction bases unmatched: 4. The germline V gene has CDR1 SGHDT and CDR2 YYEEEE. Supplemented by reference TRBV5-6 and TRBJ1-1, the full variable domain reads DAGVTQSPTHLIKTRGQQVTLRCSPKSGHDTVSWYQQALGQGPQFIFQYYEEEERQRGNFPDRFSGHQFPNYSSELNVNALLLGDSALYLCASSPDRGANTEAFFGQGTRLTVV.